The 5 T cell receptor beta chains below come from one sample, sequenced in a study of shared clonotypes between healthy human individuals. Some clones are missing from TCRdb's copy, which holds only in-frame ones; the method was immunoSEQ multiplex PCR. The data show approximately 1,500,000 clones, roughly 95% seen once. The sample comprised naive CD4+ T cells sorted from blood. Subset reported: CD45RA+ positively selected. These receptors were obtained from a man aged 25-45 years in good health.

This clone came up a few times. The V and J genes are TRBV6-6 and TRBJ1-2; TRBD1 matches 7 bases. CDR1 is MNHNY, CDR2 SVGAGI, per germline (reference sequence). The V segment lost 4 bases and the J segment 8 bases; nucleotides outside the gene matches: 7. The CDR3 is 13 residues long. The CDR3 DNA reads TGTGCCAGCAGTTTTATGACAGGGAACGGCTACACCTTC. This gives the protein CASSFMTGNGYTF.

The V gene is TRBV7-3, the J gene TRBJ1-1; TRBD1 is a possible D gene (5 bases). CDR3 length: 13 amino acids. CDR1 and CDR2 from the germline V gene are SGHTA and FQGTGA. V lost 5 bases and J lost 5, with 12 bases in between. The DNA of the CDR3 is TGTGCCAGCAGCAACCGGGGGAGAACTGAAGCTTTCTTT. As protein: CASSNRGRTEAFF.

The rearrangement links TRBV19 to TRBJ2-3, with a weak D call TRBD2 (6 bases). This CDR3 comprises 14 residues. V dropped 8 bases and J dropped 1 base, with 13 bases sitting between them. The germline V gene encodes CDR1 LNHDA and CDR2 SQIVND (reference sequence). The CDR3 DNA follows: TGTGCCAGTGATAACGGGAGAGGCACAGATACGCAGTATTTT. This gives the protein CASDNGRGTDTQYF.

V gene TRBV5-1 combines with J gene TRBJ2-5, with 7 positions matching TRBD2. Trimming cost V 1 base and J 5 bases; bases outside gene matches: 8. Germline CDR1 SGHRS, CDR2 YFSETQ. This CDR3 is built from 15 residues. CDR3 nucleotide sequence: TGCGCCAGCAGCTTGAGGACTAGGGTAGGGGAGACCCAGTACTTC. It encodes CASSLRTRVGETQYF.

J is TRBJ2-7 and V is TRBV5-4; a possible D gene is TRBD1 (6 bases). This CDR3 is built from 15 residues. V lost 6 bases and J lost 3, with 19 bases in between. Germline values: CDR1 SGHNT, CDR2 YYREEE (reference sequence). CDR3 in DNA: TGTGCCAGCAAAAGGACAGAGACAGACTACTACGAGCAGTACTTC. Protein sequence: CASKRTETDYYEQYF.